Here is one T cell receptor beta chain with its context. The data belong to a study of blood T cell repertoires in COVID-19. The wider study: COVID-19 samples, acute and convalescent, were from the United States, Italy and Spain. T cells, B-cell-depleted T cells, or PBMCs supplied cDNA or gDNA.

Germline assignment: CDR1 MDHEN and CDR2 SYDVKM. This CDR3 is built from 17 residues. V was shortened by 5 bases and J by 1 base, with 17 bases between the two germline ends. Authors' methods: The assay estimated nucleated cells by amplifying reference gene primers. Some clones are missing from TCRdb's copy, which holds only in-frame ones; the method was immunoSEQ multiplex PCR. The DNA gave D and trimming, while V, J and clone size come from that table. This sample yields roughly 190,000 clones, of which approximately 83% are seen a single time; about 2.6% belongs to the top ten. The chain uses TRBV28 and TRBJ2-2, with a weak D call TRBD1 (6 bases). The origin of this receptor is a human donor with acute or convalescent COVID-19. The donor label of this sample is uncertain. The sample comprised peripheral blood. The CDR3: CASSRPGQGRNTGELFF. The CDR3, as DNA: TGTGCCAGCAGTCGGCCTGGTCAGGGGCGGAACACCGGGGAGCTGTTTTTT.